The present T cell receptor (beta chain) was sequenced within a study of PD-L1 blockade in urothelial cancer. Time point denoted: pretreatment peripheral blood. TCRdb's table, derived via immunoSEQ multiplex PCR, lists solely in-frame clones and lacks some. The repertoire holds about 49,000 clones, with approximately 79% as singletons. With 5 bases clipped from V and 8 bases from J, the junction kept 4 bases outside the gene matches. The CDR3 totals 13 residues. The germline CDR1 and CDR2 sequences are SGHRS and YFSETQ. The chain is built from TRBV5-1 and TRBJ2-1, with 10 bases lining up with TRBD1. The sample here was PBMCs, taken around atezolizumab (anti-PD-L1) treatment. The TCR originated in a man between 70 and 80 years old with urothelial cancer. The CDR3 DNA sequence: TGCGCCAGCAGTCGGACAGGGGGGTATGAGCAGTTCTTC. It codes for CASSRTGGYEQFF.